This T cell receptor (beta chain) was found in a study of PD-1 blockade in classical Hodgkin lymphoma. Looking at the study overall: Patients were dosed intravenously with nivolumab at 3 mg/kg every 2 weeks.

Germline V lookup: CDR1 MNHNS, CDR2 SASEGT. Trimming removed 3 bases at V and 6 bases at J, with 14 bases between. The CDR3 extends over 15 amino acids. Every patient relapsed after autologous stem cell transplantation, and brentuximab vedotin exposure varied. As concerns this clone: Antigen unknown.

Generated by immunoSEQ multiplex PCR, the TCRdb table keeps only in-frame clones and is missing some. The sample includes about 35,000 clones, 76% of them seen just once. Study-level results: The causes of the repertoire differences, possibly disease activity or prior therapy, remain undefined. Compared with baseline, CD4+ but not CD8+ TCR diversity had risen significantly by C4D1.

This specimen was peripheral blood mononuclear cells (PBMCs), taken before the second cycle of nivolumab. The V and J genes are TRBV6-1 and TRBJ1-4, with D tentatively TRBD1 (5 bases). The sequence was obtained from a human donor with classical Hodgkin lymphoma. The CDR3 is CASSDRAAVDEKLFF. The CDR3 DNA reads as TGTGCCAGCAGTGACAGGGCAGCCGTCGATGAAAAACTGTTTTTT.